The rows below give T cell receptor beta chains drawn from one sample of a study of cytomegalovirus exposure and HLA in healthy donors. Assay: immunoSEQ multiplex PCR; the TCRdb copy retains only in-frame clones and omits some. The sample holds some 170,000 clones, 55% to 75% seen once. Sequenced sample: PBMCs. These receptor sequences come from a human donor in good health. The CDR3 runs from the conserved cysteine through the conserved F or W. The D gene is left open where the match is weak. Expanded clones are given a class, and other clones once, few, many or no size at all.

clone_size,v_call,j_call,d_call,cdr3_aa,cdr3_nt
.,TRBV2,TRBJ1-2,TRBD1,CARPPRGVSVVLGGNYGYTF,TGTGCCAGACCTCCCAGGGGGGTTTCGGTAGTGCTTGGGGGCAACTATGGCTACACCTTC
.,TRBV10-3,TRBJ1-2,TRBD1,CAALANRGGYTF,TGTGCCGCGCTCGCTAACAGGGGTGGCTACACCTTC
.,TRBV25-1,TRBJ2-7,.,CASSEPLPYEQYF,TGTGCCAGCAGTGAACCCCTCCCCTACGAGCAGTACTTC
.,TRBV4-1,TRBJ2-5,.,CASSQVGGRRRGETQYF,TGCGCCAGCAGCCAAGTAGGAGGCCGGAGAAGAGGAGAGACCCAGTACTTC
.,TRBV19,TRBJ1-2,.,CASSMRGEGGYTF,TGTGCCAGTAGTATGCGCGGGGAAGGAGGCTACACCTTC
.,TRBV19,TRBJ2-7,TRBD1,CASCVGAGGSYEQYF,TGTGCCAGTTGTGTTGGGGCAGGGGGCTCCTACGAGCAGTACTTC
once,TRBV5-1,TRBJ1-3,.,CASSPEQGSGNTIYF,TGCGCCAGCAGCCCGGAACAGGGCTCTGGAAACACCATATATTTT
.,TRBV2,TRBJ1-1,.,CASILTSLNTEAFF,TGTGCCAGCATTCTGACAAGTTTGAACACTGAAGCTTTCTTT
.,TRBV29-1,TRBJ2-1,TRBD2,CSVELAGMGYEQFF,TGCAGCGTTGAACTAGCGGGGATGGGGTACGAGCAGTTCTTC
.,TRBV7-9,TRBJ1-2,.,CSSSSARASNYGYTF,TGTTCCAGCAGCTCCGCGAGGGCGTCCAACTATGGCTACACCTTC
.,TRBV6-1,TRBJ2-5,.,CASSEQAYQGWEETQYF,TGTGCCAGCAGTGAACAAGCGTATCAGGGGTGGGAAGAGACCCAGTACTTC
.,TRBV10-3,TRBJ2-3,TRBD2,CAISESRAGGVDTQYF,TGTGCCATCAGTGAGTCGCGAGCGGGGGGGGTCGATACGCAGTATTTT
.,TRBV30,TRBJ1-2,TRBD1,CAWSVVRTGGNYGYTF,TGTGCCTGGAGTGTAGTCCGGACAGGGGGGAACTATGGCTACACCTTC
.,TRBV19,TRBJ1-1,.,CASSRLFRENTEAFF,TGTGCCAGTAGCAGACTTTTCCGGGAGAACACTGAAGCTTTCTTT
.,TRBV15,TRBJ2-7,TRBD1,CATSRVLTGGSYEQYF,TGTGCCACCAGCAGAGTTCTGACAGGGGGGTCCTACGAGCAGTACTTC
.,TRBV7-8,TRBJ2-7,.,CASSLDQGLSGEQYF,TGTGCCAGCAGCTTAGACCAGGGCTTATCGGGCGAGCAGTACTTC
.,TRBV19,TRBJ2-1,TRBD1,CASSMTGVFNEQFF,TGTGCCAGTAGTATGACAGGGGTTTTCAATGAGCAGTTCTTC
.,TRBV5-1,TRBJ1-6,.,CASSLGPQGNSPLHF,TGCGCCAGCAGCTTGGGTCCGCAGGGAAATTCACCCCTCCACTTT
.,TRBV7-9,TRBJ1-1,TRBD1,CASSLEGGQGLVGAFF,TGTGCCAGCAGCTTAGAAGGGGGACAGGGGTTGGTCGGAGCTTTCTTT
.,TRBV19,TRBJ2-5,TRBD1,CASSKGGAETQYF,TGTGCCAGTAGTAAAGGGGGCGCGGAGACCCAGTACTTC
.,TRBV30,TRBJ2-1,.,CAWSVLFVSSYNEQFF,TGTGCCTGGAGTGTACTTTTCGTGAGCTCCTACAATGAGCAGTTCTTC
.,TRBV5-1,TRBJ2-1,TRBD2,CASSLRSSGGFDEQFF,TGCGCCAGCAGCCTACGGTCTAGCGGGGGTTTTGATGAGCAGTTCTTC
once,TRBV6-5,TRBJ2-4,TRBD1,CASSSTGVRNIQYF,TGTGCCAGCAGTTCTACAGGGGTGAGAAACATTCAGTACTTC
once,TRBV2,TRBJ2-5,.,CASSVEAGETQYF,TGTGCCAGCAGTGTGGAGGCTGGGGAGACCCAGTACTTC
.,TRBV6-5,TRBJ1-2,TRBD1,CASSYTGQGGYGYTF,TGTGCCAGCAGTTACACCGGACAGGGTGGCTATGGCTACACCTTC
few,TRBV6-1,TRBJ1-3,.,CASLRGPSGNTIYF,TGTGCCAGCTTAAGGGGCCCCTCTGGAAACACCATATATTTT
.,TRBV9,TRBJ2-3,TRBD1,CASRNRDRNTDTQYF,TGTGCCAGCAGAAATAGGGACAGAAATACAGATACGCAGTATTTT
.,TRBV7-9,TRBJ2-7,TRBD1,CASSAAGGIGQYF,TGTGCCAGCAGCGCGGCAGGGGGCATTGGGCAGTACTTC
once,TRBV15,TRBJ1-1,.,CATSVSPNTEAFF,TGTGCCACCAGCGTAAGCCCGAACACTGAAGCTTTCTTT
.,TRBV5-1,TRBJ2-5,TRBD2,CASSLALRLAGGQETQYF,TGCGCCAGCAGCTTGGCCTTAAGACTAGCGGGGGGACAAGAGACCCAGTACTTC
.,TRBV12-5,TRBJ1-3,.,CASGLGGRSGNTIYF,TGTGCTAGTGGTTTGGGGGGGCGATCCGGAAACACCATATATTTT
.,TRBV30,TRBJ2-1,TRBD2,CAWSGSGGVNEQFF,TGTGCCTGGAGTGGAAGCGGGGGGGTCAATGAGCAGTTCTTC
few,TRBV6-6,TRBJ2-7,TRBD1,CASSRNRGPHYEQYF,TGTGCCAGCAGCCGAAACAGGGGGCCCCACTACGAGCAGTACTTC
.,TRBV15,TRBJ2-3,.,CATSRSREDTQYF,TGTGCCACCAGCAGATCTAGAGAAGATACGCAGTATTTT
.,TRBV4-1,TRBJ1-1,.,CASSPWPQKNTEAFF,TGCGCCAGCAGCCCCTGGCCCCAAAAAAACACTGAAGCTTTCTTT
.,TRBV11-2,TRBJ2-2,TRBD2,CASSLGGFAGELFF,TGTGCCAGCAGCCTCGGGGGGTTCGCCGGGGAGCTGTTTTTT
few,TRBV25-1,TRBJ2-7,TRBD1,CASSEFGTGGYEQYF,TGTGCCAGCAGTGAATTTGGGACAGGGGGCTACGAGCAGTACTTC
few,TRBV9,TRBJ1-2,.,CASSVGAQGSSYGYTF,TGTGCCAGCAGCGTAGGGGCTCAGGGCAGTTCCTATGGCTACACCTTC
.,TRBV19,TRBJ1-5,.,CASSEQGEGNQPQHF,TGTGCCAGTAGTGAACAGGGAGAGGGCAATCAGCCCCAGCATTTT